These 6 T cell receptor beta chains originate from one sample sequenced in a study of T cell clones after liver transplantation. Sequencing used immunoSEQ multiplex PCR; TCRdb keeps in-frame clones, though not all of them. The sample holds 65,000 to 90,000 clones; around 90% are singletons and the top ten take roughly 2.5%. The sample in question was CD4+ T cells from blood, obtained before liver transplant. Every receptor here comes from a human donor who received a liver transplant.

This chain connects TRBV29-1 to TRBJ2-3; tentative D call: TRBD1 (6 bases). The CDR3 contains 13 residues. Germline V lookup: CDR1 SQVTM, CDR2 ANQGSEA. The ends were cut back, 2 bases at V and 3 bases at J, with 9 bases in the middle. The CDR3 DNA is TGCAGCGTTGAAAGTCAGGGGACAGATACGCAGTATTTT. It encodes CSVESQGTDTQYF.

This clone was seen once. CDR3 coding DNA: TGTGCCAGCAGCCGAGGACAGAGCACTGAAGCTTTCTTT. Translated, it gives CASSRGQSTEAFF. The rearrangement links TRBV7-3 to TRBJ1-1; the D gene is possibly TRBD1 (6 bases). The CDR3 extends over 13 amino acids. Germline V gene sequence: CDR1 SGHTA, CDR2 FQGTGA. V was trimmed by 5 bases and J by 4 bases, leaving 11 bases between them.

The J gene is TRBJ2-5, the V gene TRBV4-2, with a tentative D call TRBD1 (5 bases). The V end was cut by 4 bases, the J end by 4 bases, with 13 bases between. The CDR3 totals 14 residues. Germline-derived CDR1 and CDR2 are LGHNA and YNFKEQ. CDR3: CASSPAGQGETQYF. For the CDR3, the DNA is TGTGCCAGCAGCCCTGCCGGGCAGGGAGAGACCCAGTACTTC.

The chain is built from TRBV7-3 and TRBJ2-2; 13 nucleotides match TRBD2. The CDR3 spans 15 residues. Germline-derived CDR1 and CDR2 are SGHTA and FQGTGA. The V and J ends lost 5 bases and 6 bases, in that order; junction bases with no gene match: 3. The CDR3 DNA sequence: TGTGCCAGCAGCGAGACTAGCGGGAGGCCCGGGGAGCTGTTTTTT. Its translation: CASSETSGRPGELFF.

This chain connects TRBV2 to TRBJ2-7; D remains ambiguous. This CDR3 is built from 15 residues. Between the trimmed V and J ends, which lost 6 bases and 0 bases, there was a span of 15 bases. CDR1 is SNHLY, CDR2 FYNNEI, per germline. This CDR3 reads CASRKPEQSSYEQYF. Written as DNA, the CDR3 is TGTGCCAGCAGGAAGCCGGAACAGAGCTCCTACGAGCAGTACTTC.

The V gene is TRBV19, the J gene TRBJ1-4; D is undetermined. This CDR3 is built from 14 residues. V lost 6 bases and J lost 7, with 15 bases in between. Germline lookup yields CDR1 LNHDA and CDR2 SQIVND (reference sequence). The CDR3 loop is CASREHSWGEKLFF. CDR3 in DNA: TGTGCCAGTAGAGAACATTCCTGGGGTGAAAAACTGTTTTTT.